A selection of T cell receptor beta chains follows, all from one sample in a study of cytomegalovirus exposure and HLA in healthy donors. Measured with immunoSEQ multiplex PCR; TCRdb has only the in-frame clones, and not every one. The sample yields some 200,000 clones, approximately 80% seen once. Sequences were obtained from PBMCs. These receptors all come from a woman younger than 30 in good health and CMV-seronegative. Each CDR3 is given with its conserved first and last residue. D genes are given only for firm matches. Where a row states a size, it is once, few, many or the class of an expanded clone; other rows omit it.

clone size | J gene | D gene | V gene | CDR3 length | CDR3 protein | CDR3 DNA
. | TRBJ2-1 | TRBD2 | TRBV10-1 | 13 | CASSLSSGNEQFF | TGCGCCAGCAGTCTCTCTAGCGGCAATGAGCAGTTCTTC
. | TRBJ2-1 | TRBD2 | TRBV4-3 | 21 | CASSQDRLEGPAQRESDEQFF | TGCGCCAGCAGCCAAGATCGGTTGGAAGGGCCGGCCCAGCGGGAGAGCGATGAGCAGTTCTTC
few | TRBJ1-2 | . | TRBV27 | 12 | CASGSGGYGYTF | TGTGCCAGCGGCTCGGGGGGTTATGGCTACACCTTC
. | TRBJ1-2 | . | TRBV5-6 | 14 | CASSQWGANYGYTF | TGTGCCAGCAGCCAGTGGGGAGCTAACTATGGCTACACCTTC
. | TRBJ1-4 | TRBD1 | TRBV10-2 | 14 | CASSVRQGSEKLFF | TGCGCCAGCAGCGTGCGACAGGGGAGTGAAAAACTGTTTTTT
once | TRBJ2-7 | TRBD1 | TRBV19 | 12 | CASSTPGGQQYF | TGTGCCAGTAGTACCCCAGGGGGCCAGCAGTACTTC
. | TRBJ2-1 | TRBD2 | TRBV13 | 16 | CASSLVDSGSLNEQFF | TGTGCCAGCAGCTTAGTGGATAGCGGGAGCTTAAATGAGCAGTTCTTC
. | TRBJ2-7 | TRBD1 | TRBV6-5 | 15 | CASSPPGTGGDEQYF | TGTGCCAGCAGTCCCCCGGGGACAGGGGGCGACGAGCAGTACTTC
. | TRBJ2-5 | . | TRBV9 | 17 | CASSPFRAGLYQETQYF | TGTGCCAGCAGCCCCTTCCGAGCGGGCCTGTACCAGGAGACCCAGTACTTC
. | TRBJ2-5 | TRBD2 | TRBV5-1 | 17 | CASSLGMREDLGETQYF | TGCGCCAGCAGCTTGGGTATGCGGGAGGACCTGGGTGAGACCCAGTACTTC
. | TRBJ1-3 | . | TRBV5-8 | 16 | CASSLGQLFSGNTIYF | TGTGCCAGCAGCCTGGGGCAGTTGTTCTCTGGAAACACCATATATTTT
. | TRBJ2-1 | . | TRBV6-5 | 15 | CASSPGTGSYNEQFF | TGTGCCAGCAGTCCGGGGACTGGGTCCTACAATGAGCAGTTCTTC
. | TRBJ1-1 | TRBD1 | TRBV6-5 | 13 | CASSLGQGATAFF | TGTGCCAGCAGCCTAGGGCAGGGGGCAACGGCTTTCTTT
. | TRBJ2-7 | . | TRBV19 | 14 | CASSIGRGSYEQYF | TGTGCCAGTAGTATAGGTCGGGGATCCTACGAGCAGTACTTC
few | TRBJ2-7 | . | TRBV4-2 | 12 | CASSSTGNEQYF | TGTGCCAGCAGCTCCACAGGGAACGAGCAGTACTTC
few | TRBJ2-6 | TRBD2 | TRBV5-1 | 19 | CASSYILLAGGSGANVLTF | TGCGCCAGCAGCTACATACTACTAGCGGGAGGCTCTGGGGCCAACGTCCTGACTTTC
. | TRBJ2-7 | . | TRBV5-4 | 13 | CASSSGISYEQYF | TGTGCCAGCAGCTCGGGGATCTCCTACGAGCAGTACTTC
. | TRBJ2-3 | . | TRBV7-2 | 14 | CASSLDAGTDTQYF | TGTGCCAGCAGCTTAGATGCAGGCACAGATACGCAGTATTTT
. | TRBJ1-2 | TRBD1 | TRBV28 | 15 | CASSRPGQANYGYTF | TGTGCCAGCAGTCGCCCGGGACAGGCGAACTATGGCTACACCTTC
. | TRBJ2-7 | TRBD2 | TRBV7-9 | 15 | CASSQISGRVDEQYF | TGTGCCAGCAGCCAGATTAGCGGGAGGGTTGACGAGCAGTACTTC
. | TRBJ1-2 | . | TRBV6-6 | 11 | CAMRRLDGYTF | TGTGCCATGCGCAGGTTGGATGGCTACACCTTC
. | TRBJ2-7 | TRBD2 | TRBV9 | 15 | CASSPGLAGVYEQYF | TGTGCCAGCAGCCCGGGACTAGCGGGAGTCTACGAGCAGTACTTC
. | TRBJ2-1 | . | TRBV27 | 14 | CASSEPGAYNEQFF | TGTGCCAGCAGTGAACCGGGGGCCTACAATGAGCAGTTCTTC
. | TRBJ1-5 | . | TRBV19 | 15 | CASSPGPTGGQPQHF | TGTGCCAGTAGCCCCGGTCCGACGGGGGGTCAGCCCCAGCATTTT
. | TRBJ1-3 | TRBD1 | TRBV30 | 15 | CAWTRQGSSGNTIYF | TGTGCCTGGACCCGACAGGGGAGCTCTGGAAACACCATATATTTT
. | TRBJ2-3 | . | TRBV30 | 14 | CAWSLTSYTDTQYF | TGTGCCTGGAGTCTTACTAGCTACACAGATACGCAGTATTTT
. | TRBJ1-1 | . | TRBV7-9 | 13 | CASSHREKVEAFF | TGTGCCAGCAGCCACAGGGAGAAGGTCGAAGCTTTCTTT
once | TRBJ2-3 | . | TRBV28 | 16 | CASSSTGLILTDTQYF | TGTGCCAGCAGTAGTACAGGGCTGATCCTCACAGATACGCAGTATTTT
. | TRBJ2-7 | TRBD2 | TRBV7-2 | 15 | CASSLSGLANYEQYF | TGTGCCAGCAGCTTAAGCGGACTAGCGAATTACGAGCAGTACTTC
. | TRBJ1-4 | . | TRBV5-1 | 14 | CASSPSGQGEKLFF | TGCGCCAGCAGCCCCTCCGGGCAGGGCGAAAAACTGTTTTTT
. | TRBJ1-2 | . | TRBV5-5 | 14 | CASSLDMGALSYTF | TGTGCCAGCAGCTTAGATATGGGGGCTTTGAGCTACACCTTC
. | TRBJ2-7 | TRBD1 | TRBV11-2 | 20 | CASSLDEWDRGLVSSYEQYF | TGTGCCAGCAGCTTAGATGAGTGGGACAGGGGGCTGGTAAGCTCCTACGAGCAGTACTTC
few | TRBJ1-3 | TRBD1 | TRBV6-7 | 15 | CASSSRDRGGNTIYF | TGTGCCAGCAGTTCCCGGGACAGGGGTGGAAACACCATATATTTT
few | TRBJ1-2 | TRBD1 | TRBV4-1 | 12 | CASHRTGDGYTF | TGCGCCAGCCACCGGACAGGGGACGGCTACACCTTC
. | TRBJ1-2 | TRBD1 | TRBV30 | 13 | CAWKAGTGWGYTF | TGTGCCTGGAAGGCCGGGACAGGGTGGGGCTACACCTTC
. | TRBJ2-1 | TRBD2 | TRBV10-1 | 13 | CASSGASGSEQFF | TGCGCCAGCAGTGGCGCAAGCGGGAGTGAGCAGTTCTTC
. | TRBJ2-1 | . | TRBV4-3 | 15 | CASSPAGGGPGEQFF | TGCGCCAGCAGCCCCGCTGGCGGAGGGCCCGGGGAGCAGTTCTTC
. | TRBJ2-3 | TRBD1 | TRBV5-6 | 17 | CASSSDLGTGFTDTQYF | TGTGCCAGCAGTTCGGACCTCGGGACAGGTTTCACAGATACGCAGTATTTT
. | TRBJ2-5 | . | TRBV19 | 13 | CASRAQGRETQYF | TGTGCCAGTAGGGCCCAGGGGCGGGAGACCCAGTACTTC
. | TRBJ2-7 | TRBD2 | TRBV27 | 15 | CASSLERGSSYEQYF | TGTGCCAGCAGCTTGGAGCGGGGATCTTCCTACGAGCAGTACTTC
. | TRBJ2-1 | . | TRBV5-4 | 12 | CASSLVSDEQFF | TGTGCCAGCAGCCTCGTGTCCGATGAGCAGTTCTTC
. | TRBJ2-7 | . | TRBV4-2 | 12 | CASSLDSHEQYF | TGTGCCAGCAGCCTGGACAGCCACGAGCAGTACTTC
. | TRBJ1-5 | . | TRBV7-9 | 18 | CSSSLVGRGPYSNQPQHF | TGTTCCAGCAGCTTAGTTGGCAGGGGACCGTATAGCAATCAGCCCCAGCATTTT
. | TRBJ2-7 | . | TRBV6-5 | 15 | CAAGPPSRGDYEQYF | TGTGCCGCGGGACCTCCCTCTCGGGGAGACTACGAGCAGTACTTC
few | TRBJ2-5 | . | TRBV7-2 | 16 | CASSLGVGSGGETQYF | TGTGCCAGCAGCTTAGGGGTCGGTAGCGGAGGGGAGACCCAGTACTTC
. | TRBJ2-3 | TRBD2 | TRBV5-1 | 16 | CASSLFAGDGTDTQYF | TGCGCCAGCAGCTTGTTCGCGGGAGATGGCACAGATACGCAGTATTTT
. | TRBJ1-5 | . | TRBV21-1 | 17 | CASSKDLGGRSNQPQHF | TGTGCCAGCAGCAAAGACCTCGGGGGGCGAAGCAATCAGCCCCAGCATTTT
. | TRBJ2-1 | TRBD2 | TRBV30 | 13 | CASNPDGGNEQFF | TGTGCCTCAAACCCGGACGGGGGGAATGAGCAGTTCTTC